This TCR beta chain was sequenced for a study of blood T cell repertoires in COVID-19. The assay was immunoSEQ multiplex PCR, and TCRdb's table has in-frame clones only and misses some. This sample has about 220,000 clones, with roughly 84% found just once. This CDR3 is 14 amino acids long. The germline CDR1 and CDR2 sequences are SNHLY and FYNNEI. V was shortened by 0 bases and J by 3 bases, with 8 bases between the two germline ends. Cohort placement rested on clinical history that participants reported themselves. The V call is TRBV2, the J call TRBJ1-2, with no clear D. This TCR was recovered from a woman aged 40 to 49 who had recovered from COVID-19. Sequenced: PBMCs or T cells enriched from blood (not recorded which). The CDR3 bases are TGTGCCAGCAGTGAAGCGAGCCTGGACTATGGCTACACCTTC. It yields the protein CASSEASLDYGYTF.